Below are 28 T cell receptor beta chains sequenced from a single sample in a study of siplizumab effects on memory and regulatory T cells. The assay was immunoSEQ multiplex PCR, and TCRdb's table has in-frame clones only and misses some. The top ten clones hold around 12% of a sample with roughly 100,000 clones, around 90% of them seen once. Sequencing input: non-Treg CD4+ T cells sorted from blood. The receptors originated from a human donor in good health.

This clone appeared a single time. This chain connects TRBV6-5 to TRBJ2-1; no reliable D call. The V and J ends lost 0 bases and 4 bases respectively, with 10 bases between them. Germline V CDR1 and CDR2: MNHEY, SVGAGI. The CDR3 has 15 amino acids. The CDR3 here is CASSYSGNPYNEQFF. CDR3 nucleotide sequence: TGTGCCAGCAGTTACTCGGGAAACCCATACAATGAGCAGTTCTTC.

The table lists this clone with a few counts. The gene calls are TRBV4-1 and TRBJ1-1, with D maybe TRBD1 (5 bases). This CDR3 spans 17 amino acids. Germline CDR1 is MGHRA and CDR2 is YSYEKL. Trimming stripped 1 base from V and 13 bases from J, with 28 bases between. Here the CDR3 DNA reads TGCGCCAGCAGCCAAGTAATGTCAAAGTCCCGGGGACCCGATGTTTTCTTT. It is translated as CASSQVMSKSRGPDVFF.

CDR3 DNA sequence: TGTGCCAGCAGCTTAGCGAGACTAGCGGGAGCCACAGATACGCAGTATTTT. This codes for CASSLARLAGATDTQYF. V is TRBV7-9 and J is TRBJ2-3, with 12 bases that match TRBD2. V gave up 0 bases and J gave up 2 bases; unmatched junction bases: 3. The CDR3 sequence is 17 residues long. Germline V gene lookup returns CDR1 SEHNR and CDR2 FQNEAQ (reference sequence).

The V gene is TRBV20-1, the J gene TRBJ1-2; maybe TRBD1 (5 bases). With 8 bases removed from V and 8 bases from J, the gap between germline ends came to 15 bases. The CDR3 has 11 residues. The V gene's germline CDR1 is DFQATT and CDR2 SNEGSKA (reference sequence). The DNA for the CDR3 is TGCAGTCAACAGGATATGCTGGGCTACACCTTC. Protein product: CSQQDMLGYTF.

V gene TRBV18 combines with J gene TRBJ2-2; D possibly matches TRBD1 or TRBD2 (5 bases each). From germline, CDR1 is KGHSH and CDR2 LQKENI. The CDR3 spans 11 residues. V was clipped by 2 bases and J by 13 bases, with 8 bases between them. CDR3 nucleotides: TGTGCCAGCTCACCAGGGGACGGGCTGTTTTTT. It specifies CASSPGDGLFF.

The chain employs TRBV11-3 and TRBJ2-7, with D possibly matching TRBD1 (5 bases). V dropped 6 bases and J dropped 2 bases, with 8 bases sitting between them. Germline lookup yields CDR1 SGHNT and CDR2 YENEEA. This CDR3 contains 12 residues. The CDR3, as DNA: TGTGCCAGCAGACAGGACACCTACGAGCAGTACTTC. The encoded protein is CASRQDTYEQYF.

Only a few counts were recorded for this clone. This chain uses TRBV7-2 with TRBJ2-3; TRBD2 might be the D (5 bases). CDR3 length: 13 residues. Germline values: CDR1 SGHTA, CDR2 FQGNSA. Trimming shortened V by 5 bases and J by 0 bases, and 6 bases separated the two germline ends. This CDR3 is CASSRTSTDTQYF. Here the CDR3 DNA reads TGTGCCAGCAGCCGGACTAGCACAGATACGCAGTATTTT.

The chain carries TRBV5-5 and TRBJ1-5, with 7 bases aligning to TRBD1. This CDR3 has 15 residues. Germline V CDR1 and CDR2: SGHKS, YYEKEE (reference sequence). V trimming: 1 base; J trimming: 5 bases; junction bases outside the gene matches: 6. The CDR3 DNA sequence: TGTGCCAGCAGCTTGTTTACAGGGGTGCATCAGCCCCAGCATTTT. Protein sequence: CASSLFTGVHQPQHF.

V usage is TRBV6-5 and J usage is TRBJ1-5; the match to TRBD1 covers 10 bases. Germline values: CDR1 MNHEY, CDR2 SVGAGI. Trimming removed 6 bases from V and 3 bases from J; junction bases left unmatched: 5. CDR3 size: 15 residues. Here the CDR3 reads CASSTDRGHNQPQHF. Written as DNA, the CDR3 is TGTGCCAGCAGCACTGACAGGGGGCACAATCAGCCCCAGCATTTT.

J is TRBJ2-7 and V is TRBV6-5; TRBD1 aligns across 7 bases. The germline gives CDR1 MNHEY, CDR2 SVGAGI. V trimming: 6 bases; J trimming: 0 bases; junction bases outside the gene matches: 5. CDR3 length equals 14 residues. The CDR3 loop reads CASRSRGFSYEQYF. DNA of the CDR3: TGTGCCAGCAGATCCAGGGGGTTCTCCTACGAGCAGTACTTC.

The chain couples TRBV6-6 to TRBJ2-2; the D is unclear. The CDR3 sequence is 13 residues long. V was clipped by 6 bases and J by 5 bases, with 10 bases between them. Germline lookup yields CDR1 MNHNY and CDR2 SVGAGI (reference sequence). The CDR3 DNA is TGTGCCAGCAGACCTAGGGAAACCGGGGAGCTGTTTTTT. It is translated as CASRPRETGELFF.

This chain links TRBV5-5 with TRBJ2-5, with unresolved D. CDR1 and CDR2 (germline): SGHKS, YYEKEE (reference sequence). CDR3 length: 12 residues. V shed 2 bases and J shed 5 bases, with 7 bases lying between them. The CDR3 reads CASSFVGETQYF. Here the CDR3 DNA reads TGTGCCAGCAGCTTCGTCGGGGAGACCCAGTACTTC.

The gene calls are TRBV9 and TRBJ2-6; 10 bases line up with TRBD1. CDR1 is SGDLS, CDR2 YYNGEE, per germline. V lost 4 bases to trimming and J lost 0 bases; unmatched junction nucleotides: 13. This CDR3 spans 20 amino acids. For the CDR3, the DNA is TGTGCCAGCAGCTCGAGTAAATGGACAGGGGGGAGCTCTGGGGCCAACGTCCTGACTTTC. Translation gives CASSSSKWTGGSSGANVLTF.

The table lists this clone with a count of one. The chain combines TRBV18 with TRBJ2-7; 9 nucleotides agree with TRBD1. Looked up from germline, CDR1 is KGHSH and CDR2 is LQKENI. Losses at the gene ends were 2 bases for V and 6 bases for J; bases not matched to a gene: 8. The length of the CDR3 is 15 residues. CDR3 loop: CASSPVGTGMVEQYF. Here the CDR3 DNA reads TGTGCCAGCTCACCAGTCGGGACAGGGATGGTCGAGCAGTACTTC.

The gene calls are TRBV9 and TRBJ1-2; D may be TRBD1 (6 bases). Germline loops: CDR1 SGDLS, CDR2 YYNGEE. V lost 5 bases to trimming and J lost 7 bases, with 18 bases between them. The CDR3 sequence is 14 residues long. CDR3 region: CASSHGGARAGYTF. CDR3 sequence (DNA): TGTGCCAGCAGTCACGGGGGGGCTCGGGCTGGCTACACCTTC. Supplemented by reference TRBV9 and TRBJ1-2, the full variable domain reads DSGVTQTPKHLITATGQRVTLRCSPRSGDLSVYWYQQSLDQGLQFLIQYYNGEERAKGNILERFSAQQFPDLHSELNLSSLELGDSALYFCASSHGGARAGYTFGSGTRLTVV.

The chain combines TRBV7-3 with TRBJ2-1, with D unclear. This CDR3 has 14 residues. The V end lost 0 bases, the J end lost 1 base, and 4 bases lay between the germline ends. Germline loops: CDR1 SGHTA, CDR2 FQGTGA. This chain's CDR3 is CASSLTGSYNEQFF. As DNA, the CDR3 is TGTGCCAGCAGCTTAACGGGATCCTACAATGAGCAGTTCTTC.

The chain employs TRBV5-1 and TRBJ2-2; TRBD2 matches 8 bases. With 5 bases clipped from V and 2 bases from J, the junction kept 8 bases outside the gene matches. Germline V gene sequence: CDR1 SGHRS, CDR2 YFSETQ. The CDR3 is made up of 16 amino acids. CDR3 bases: TGCGCCAGCAGGGGGCTAGCGGGCCTTAACACCGGGGAGCTGTTTTTT. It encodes CASRGLAGLNTGELFF.

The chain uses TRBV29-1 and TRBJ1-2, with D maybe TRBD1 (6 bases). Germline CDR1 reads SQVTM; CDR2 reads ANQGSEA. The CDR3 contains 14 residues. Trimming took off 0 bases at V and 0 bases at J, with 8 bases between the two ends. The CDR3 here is CSVEDQGSNYGYTF. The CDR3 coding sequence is TGCAGCGTTGAAGATCAGGGGTCTAACTATGGCTACACCTTC. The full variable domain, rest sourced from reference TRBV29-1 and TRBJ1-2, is SAVISQKPSRDICQRGTSLTIQCQVDSQVTMMFWYRQQPGQSLTLIATANQGSEATYESGFVIDKFPISRPNLTFSTLTVSNMSPEDSSIYLCSVEDQGSNYGYTFGSGTRLTVV.

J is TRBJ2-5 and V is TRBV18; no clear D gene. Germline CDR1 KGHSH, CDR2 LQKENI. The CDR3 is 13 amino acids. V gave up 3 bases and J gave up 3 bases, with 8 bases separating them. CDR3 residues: CASSPISEETQYF. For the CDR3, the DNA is TGTGCCAGCTCACCGATATCGGAAGAGACCCAGTACTTC. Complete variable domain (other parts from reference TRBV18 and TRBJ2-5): NAGVMQNPRHLVRRRGQEARLRCSPMKGHSHVYWYRQLPEEGLKFMVYLQKENIIDESGMPKERFSAEFPKEGPSILRIQQVVRGDSAAYFCASSPISEETQYFGPGTRLLVL.

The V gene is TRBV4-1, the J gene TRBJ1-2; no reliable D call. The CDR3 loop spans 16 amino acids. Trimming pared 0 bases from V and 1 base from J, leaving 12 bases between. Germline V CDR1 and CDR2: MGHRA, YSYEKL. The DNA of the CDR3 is TGCGCCAGCAGCCAAGAACCGCGGGGAGGTAACTATGGCTACACCTTC. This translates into CASSQEPRGGNYGYTF.

This CDR3 is CASSQQGVVETQYF. As DNA, the CDR3 is TGCGCCAGCAGCCAACAGGGGGTAGTGGAGACCCAGTACTTC. This sequence joins TRBV4-1 and TRBJ2-5, with 7 bases aligning to TRBD1. The V gene end was trimmed by 2 bases and the J gene end by 5 bases; junction bases not matched to a gene: 5. CDR3 length equals 14 residues. The germline V gene encodes CDR1 MGHRA and CDR2 YSYEKL.

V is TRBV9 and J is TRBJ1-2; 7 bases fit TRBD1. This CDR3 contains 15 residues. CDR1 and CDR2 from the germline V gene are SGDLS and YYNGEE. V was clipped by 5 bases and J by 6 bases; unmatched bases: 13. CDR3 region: CASSTEPAGGHGYTF. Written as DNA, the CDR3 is TGTGCCAGCAGTACCGAACCGGCAGGGGGACATGGCTACACCTTC. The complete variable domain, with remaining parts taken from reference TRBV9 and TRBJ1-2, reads DSGVTQTPKHLITATGQRVTLRCSPRSGDLSVYWYQQSLDQGLQFLIQYYNGEERAKGNILERFSAQQFPDLHSELNLSSLELGDSALYFCASSTEPAGGHGYTFGSGTRLTVV.

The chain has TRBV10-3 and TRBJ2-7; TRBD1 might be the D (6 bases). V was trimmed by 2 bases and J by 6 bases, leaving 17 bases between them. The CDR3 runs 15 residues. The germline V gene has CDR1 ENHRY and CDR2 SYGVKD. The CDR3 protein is CAISELAGSQGEQYF. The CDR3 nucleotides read TGTGCCATCAGTGAGCTAGCAGGATCACAGGGCGAGCAGTACTTC.

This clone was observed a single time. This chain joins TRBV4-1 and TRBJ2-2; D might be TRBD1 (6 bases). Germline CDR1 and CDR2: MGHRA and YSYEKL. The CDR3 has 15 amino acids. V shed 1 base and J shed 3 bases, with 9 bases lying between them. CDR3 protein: CASSQVDSDTGELFF. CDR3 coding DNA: TGCGCCAGCAGCCAAGTGGACAGTGACACCGGGGAGCTGTTTTTT.

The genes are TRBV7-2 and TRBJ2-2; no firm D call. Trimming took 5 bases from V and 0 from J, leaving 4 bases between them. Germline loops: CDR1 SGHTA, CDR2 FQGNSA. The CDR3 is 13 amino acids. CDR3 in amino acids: CASSTANTGELFF. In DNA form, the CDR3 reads TGTGCCAGCAGCACCGCGAACACCGGGGAGCTGTTTTTT. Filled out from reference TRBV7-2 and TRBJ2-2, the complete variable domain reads GAGVSQSPSNKVTEKGKDVELRCDPISGHTALYWYRQSLGQGLEFLIYFQGNSAPDKSGLPSDRFSAERTGGSVSTLTIQRTQQEDSAVYLCASSTANTGELFFGEGSRLTVL.

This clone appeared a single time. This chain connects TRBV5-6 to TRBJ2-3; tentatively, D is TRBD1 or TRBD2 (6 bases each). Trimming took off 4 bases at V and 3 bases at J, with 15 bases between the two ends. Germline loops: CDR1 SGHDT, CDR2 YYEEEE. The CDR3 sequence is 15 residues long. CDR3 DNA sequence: TGTGCCAGCAGCCCACGACGGGGGCGGACAGATACGCAGTATTTT. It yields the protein CASSPRRGRTDTQYF.

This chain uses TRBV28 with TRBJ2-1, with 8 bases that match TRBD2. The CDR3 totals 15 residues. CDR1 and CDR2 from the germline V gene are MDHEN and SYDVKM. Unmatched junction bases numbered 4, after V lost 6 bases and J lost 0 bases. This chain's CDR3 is CASSPSGRSYNEQFF. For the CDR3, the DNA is TGTGCCAGCAGCCCTAGCGGGCGCTCCTACAATGAGCAGTTCTTC.

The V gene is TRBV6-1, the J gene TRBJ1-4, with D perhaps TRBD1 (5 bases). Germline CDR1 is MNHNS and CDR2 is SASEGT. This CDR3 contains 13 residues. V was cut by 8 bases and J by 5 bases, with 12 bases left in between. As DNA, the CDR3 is TGTGCCAGCTCAGGGTCTGGGAATGAAAAACTGTTTTTT. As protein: CASSGSGNEKLFF.